This entry is about one T cell receptor beta chain. Measured with immunoSEQ multiplex PCR; TCRdb has only the in-frame clones, and not every one. The sample lists 40,000 to 45,000 clones, roughly nine tenths occurring once. The data were taken from a study of blood T cell repertoires in COVID-19. At the level of the study: COVID-19 samples, acute and convalescent, were from the United States, Italy and Spain.

The germline V gene has CDR1 MNHNS and CDR2 SASEGT. The CDR3 runs to 15 residues. With 1 base clipped from V and 6 bases from J, the junction kept 5 bases outside the gene matches. The chain is built from TRBV6-1 and TRBJ1-1, with 10 bases aligning to TRBD1. This receptor was obtained from a man aged 55 to 70 with acute or convalescent COVID-19. What was sequenced was peripheral blood. The CDR3 DNA reads TGTGCCAGCAGTGAAGTCGGGACAGGGGTCTCTGAAGCTTTCTTT. Protein product: CASSEVGTGVSEAFF.